The TCR beta chain under discussion was sequenced for a study of T cell responses to AZD1222 COVID-19 vaccine. Germline assignment: CDR1 KGHDR and CDR2 SFDVKD. The V segment lost 2 bases and the J segment 7 bases; nucleotides outside the gene matches: 8. The CDR3 is 16 residues long. The method was immunoSEQ multiplex PCR; TCRdb's version includes in-frame clones alone and lacks a portion of them. The data hold approximately 150,000 clones, with roughly 92% observed a single time. This sequence originates from an adult who received the AZD1222 COVID-19 vaccine. Sample: peripheral blood, taken 28 days after the second AZD1222 dose. The rearrangement uses TRBV24-1 and TRBJ2-1, with 9 nucleotides matching TRBD2. The CDR3 bases are TGTGCCACCAGTGATTCGCTAGCGGGATCCTCGAATGAGCAGTTCTTC. As protein: CATSDSLAGSSNEQFF.